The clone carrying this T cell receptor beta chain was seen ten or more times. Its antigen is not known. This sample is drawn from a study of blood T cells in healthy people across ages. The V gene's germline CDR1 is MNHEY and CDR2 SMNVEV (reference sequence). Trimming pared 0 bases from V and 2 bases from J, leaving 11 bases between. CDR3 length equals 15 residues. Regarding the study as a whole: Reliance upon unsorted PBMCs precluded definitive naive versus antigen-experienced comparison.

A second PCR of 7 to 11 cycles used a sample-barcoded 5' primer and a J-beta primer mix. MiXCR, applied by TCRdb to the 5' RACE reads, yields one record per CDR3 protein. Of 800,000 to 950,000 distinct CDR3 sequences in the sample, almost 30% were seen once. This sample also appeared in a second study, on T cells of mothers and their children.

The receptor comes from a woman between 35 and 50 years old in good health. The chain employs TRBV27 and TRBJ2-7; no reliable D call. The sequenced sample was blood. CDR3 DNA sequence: TGTGCCAGCAGTTTATCGATCGGTTTCGCCTACGAGCAGTACTTC. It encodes CASSLSIGFAYEQYF.